This paragraph reports one T cell receptor beta chain. The entry originates in a study of control samples from healthy donors and cancer patients. Trimming removed 0 bases from V and 0 bases from J, with 9 bases in between. The germline gives CDR1 MNHEY, CDR2 SVGAGI. CDR3 length equals 15 residues. The repertoire was sequenced with immunoSEQ multiplex PCR; TCRdb's copy has only in-frame clones and lacks some. Here the sample spans over 30,000 clones, 70% to 90% being singletons. The sample was PBMCs. The receptor's source is a woman between 35 and 50 years old with lung cancer. This rearrangement joins TRBV6-5 to TRBJ2-7; D remains ambiguous. The CDR3 spells CASSYSWTDSYEQYF. CDR3 nucleotides: TGTGCCAGCAGTTACTCCTGGACGGACTCCTACGAGCAGTACTTC.